The rows below give T cell receptor beta chains drawn from one sample of a study of beta chain features in type 1 diabetes. The method was immunoSEQ multiplex PCR; TCRdb's version includes in-frame clones alone and lacks a portion of them. The table includes about 230,000 clones, 9.6% detected once. The sequenced sample was naive CD4+ T cells from blood. These receptor sequences come from a woman younger than 30 in good health. CDR3s include the opening cysteine and the closing phenylalanine or tryptophan. Each record gives: V gene, D gene, CDR3 length, J gene, clone size, CDR3 DNA, CDR3 protein. The D gene is left open where the match is weak. Only some rows state a clone size, as once, few, many or a class for expanded clones.

>TRBV15|.|14|TRBJ2-2|.
TGTGCCACCAGCAGAGATCCTCTCACCGGGGAGCTGTTTTTT
CATSRDPLTGELFF
>TRBV27|.|14|TRBJ2-1|few
TGTGCCACTATAACAGGGGGGGCCTACAATGAGCAGTTCTTC
CATITGGAYNEQFF
>TRBV29-1|.|12|TRBJ2-5|many
TGCAGCGTTTTTGGGAGAGTGGAGACCCAGTACTTC
CSVFGRVETQYF
>TRBV25-1|TRBD1|16|TRBJ2-3|few
TGTGCCAGCAGTGAATCCCGGACAGGGATCACAGATACGCAGTATTTT
CASSESRTGITDTQYF
>TRBV29-1|TRBD1|14|TRBJ2-5|few
TGCAGCGGGGGGACAGGGTCCTACCAAGAGACCCAGTACTTC
CSGGTGSYQETQYF
>TRBV9|.|14|TRBJ1-4|few
TGTGCCAGCAGCGCATCACAGGGATTTGGTGAACTGTTTTTT
CASSASQGFGELFF
>TRBV11-2|.|13|TRBJ2-5|many
TGTGCCAGCGGATACAGGGCCGGGGAGACCCAGTACTTC
CASGYRAGETQYF
>TRBV2|.|14|TRBJ1-1|few
TGTGCCAGTACTTTGGGAGGGTGGGACACTGAAGCTTTCTTT
CASTLGGWDTEAFF
>TRBV28|.|18|TRBJ2-7|.
TGTGCCAGCGGGCATCCCCCGGGGAGGGGGAGCGTAAACTACGAGCAGTACTTC
CASGHPPGRGSVNYEQYF
>TRBV6-5|TRBD1|15|TRBJ1-3|.
TGTGCCAGCAGTTACCGGACAGGGCCGGGAAACACCATATATTTT
CASSYRTGPGNTIYF
>TRBV7-3|TRBD2|15|TRBJ2-5|.
TGTGCCAGCAGCTTGTGGGGGGGAACACAAGAGACCCAGTACTTC
CASSLWGGTQETQYF
>TRBV6-5|TRBD2|15|TRBJ2-1|.
TGTGCCAGCGGGTCCCCTAGCGGCCCCTACAATGAGCAGTTCTTC
CASGSPSGPYNEQFF
>TRBV6-6|.|14|TRBJ2-7|.
TGTGCCAGCGGCACGGGGAGCTCCTCCTACGAGCAGTACTTC
CASGTGSSSYEQYF
>TRBV5-1|.|13|TRBJ1-5|few
TGCGCCAGCAGCGCGGACGGGAGTCAGCCCCAGCATTTT
CASSADGSQPQHF
>TRBV28|TRBD2|17|TRBJ2-7|few
TGTGCCAGCAGTCCCAAGGGGCCTAGCGGGAGGCCCTACGAGCAGTACTTC
CASSPKGPSGRPYEQYF
>TRBV19|.|14|TRBJ2-1|few
TGTGCCAGTAGTATGGGGGGACCCTACAATGAGCAGTTCTTC
CASSMGGPYNEQFF
>TRBV28|TRBD1|14|TRBJ2-5|few
TGTGCCAGCGCGTGGACAGGGCTCCTAGAGACCCAGTACTTC
CASAWTGLLETQYF
>TRBV5-1|TRBD1|14|TRBJ1-1|.
TGCGCCAGCAGCGGGACAGCCTTGAACACTGAAGCTTTCTTT
CASSGTALNTEAFF
>TRBV30|.|10|TRBJ1-2|few
TGTGCCTGGAGTGTACAGGGTACTACCTTC
CAWSVQGTTF
>TRBV18|.|16|TRBJ2-7|few
TGTGCCAGCTCACAAGGAGGGGACAGCCGGTCCCACGAGCAGTACTTC
CASSQGGDSRSHEQYF
>TRBV19|TRBD1|17|TRBJ1-1|.
TGTGCCAGTAGTACGTCGGACAGGGGGCTTTGGAACACTGAAGCTTTCTTT
CASSTSDRGLWNTEAFF
>TRBV28|TRBD2|13|TRBJ2-1|.
TGTGCCAGCAGTGTTCCGGGACTAGCGGGGCAGTTCTTC
CASSVPGLAGQFF
>TRBV7-8|TRBD1|13|TRBJ2-7|.
TGTGCCAGCAGTACGGACAGGGATGACGAGCAGTACTTC
CASSTDRDDEQYF
>TRBV29-1|TRBD1|11|TRBJ1-1|few
TGCGCTGGGACAGGGGGCACTGAAGCTTTCTTT
CAGTGGTEAFF
>TRBV2|.|14|TRBJ1-4|few
TGTGCCAGCAGTGATGTCAGGGTAAATGAAAAACTGTTTTTT
CASSDVRVNEKLFF
>TRBV19|.|15|TRBJ1-2|.
TGTGCCAGTAGCATCGGCGGGCGCGAAAAGAGGGGCTACACCTTC
CASSIGGREKRGYTF
>TRBV5-4|.|14|TRBJ2-7|few
TGTGCCAGCAGTCGTACAGGTGCTTCCTACGAGCAGTACTTC
CASSRTGASYEQYF
>TRBV2|.|15|TRBJ2-7|.
TGTGCCAGCAGTGAAGTATCGGTTGGGCCCTACGAGCAGTACTTC
CASSEVSVGPYEQYF
>TRBV15|TRBD1|16|TRBJ1-5|.
TGTGCCACCAGCAGAGAAAAGGGGGCCGGCAATCAGCCCCAGCATTTT
CATSREKGAGNQPQHF
>TRBV4-2|.|16|TRBJ1-4|few
TGTGCCAGCAGCCAGGAACGGGTCTCAACTAATGAAAAACTGTTTTTT
CASSQERVSTNEKLFF
>TRBV9|.|15|TRBJ2-5|.
TGTGCCAGCAGCGTAGTAGGCAGGGCAGAAGAGACCCAGTACTTC
CASSVVGRAEETQYF
>TRBV10-3|.|12|TRBJ2-7|few
TGTGCCATCAGTGCTTACTCCTACGAGCAGTACTTC
CAISAYSYEQYF
>TRBV7-9|.|16|TRBJ1-2|.
TGTGCCAGCAGCTTAGTGGTGGCAGGTCTAATAGTCGGCTACACCTTC
CASSLVVAGLIVGYTF
>TRBV19|.|15|TRBJ2-4|few
TGTGCCAGTAGTCACCCGGGACTAGCCAAAAACATTCAGTACTTC
CASSHPGLAKNIQYF
>TRBV5-1|.|13|TRBJ2-1|few
TGCGCCAGCAGTCAGGACAGTCTAAATGAGCAGTTCTTC
CASSQDSLNEQFF
>TRBV2|.|15|TRBJ2-3|few
TGTGCCAGCAGTACCGGGACTCTACGCACAGATACGCAGTATTTT
CASSTGTLRTDTQYF
>TRBV9|.|14|TRBJ1-5|few
TGTGCCAGCAGCGTAGAGGGGAGCAATCAGCCCCAGCATTTT
CASSVEGSNQPQHF
>TRBV7-2|TRBD1|16|TRBJ2-7|.
TGTGCCAGCAGCTTAGCGCTCGTGACAGGGAAAATCGAGCAGTACTTC
CASSLALVTGKIEQYF
>TRBV29-1|.|14|TRBJ2-1|.
TGCAGCGTTGGTCCGACTGCTAGCGCCAATGAGCAGTTCTTC
CSVGPTASANEQFF
>TRBV29-1|.|15|TRBJ2-5|few
TGCAGCGTTGAAGTAGTAGGGGGACGGGCGGTGGTCCAGTACTTC
CSVEVVGGRAVVQYF
>TRBV5-1|TRBD2|16|TRBJ2-1|few
TGCGCCAGCAGCTGGAGCGGGAGGGCCTCCTACAATGAGCAGTTCTTC
CASSWSGRASYNEQFF
>TRBV7-9|TRBD2|14|TRBJ2-3|few
TGTGCCAGCAGCTTAGAGCGGGGGTCGGATACGCAGTATTTT
CASSLERGSDTQYF
>TRBV5-1|.|15|TRBJ2-1|.
TGCGCCAGCAGCTTGGGATTAGCGGACCACAATGAGCAGTTCTTC
CASSLGLADHNEQFF
>TRBV30|.|15|TRBJ1-1|few
TGTGCCTGGAGTGCTCTCGCCCAAGCAGGCACTGAAGCTTTCTTT
CAWSALAQAGTEAFF
>TRBV6-1|TRBD1|14|TRBJ1-5|few
TGTGCCAGCAGTGCCGACAGGGGTGGTCAGCCCCAGCATTTT
CASSADRGGQPQHF
>TRBV18|TRBD2|18|TRBJ2-3|few
TGTGCCAGCTCACCGCAAGAAACTAGCGGGAGGCTGTCAGATACGCAGTATTTT
CASSPQETSGRLSDTQYF
>TRBV30|TRBD1|13|TRBJ1-2|.
TGTGCCTGGAGTGGCCAGGGGGCGAGTGGCTACACCTTC
CAWSGQGASGYTF
>TRBV30|.|12|TRBJ2-1|few
TGTGCCTGCAGGAGGACAGACAATGAGCAGTTCTTC
CACRRTDNEQFF